The entry below gives a single T cell receptor beta chain sequence along with its context. CDR3 length equals 15 residues. The V and J ends lost 7 bases and 9 bases respectively, with 19 bases between them. Each CDR3 protein gets one entry after TCRdb re-called the RT-PCR reads with MiXCR. The sample yields more than 550,000 distinct CDR3 sequences, 14% seen once. This TCR was sampled from a female donor in good health, serving as a healthy control. Material: memory CD4+ T cells from blood. The J gene is TRBJ1-6, the V gene TRBV12-3 or TRBV12-4; a weak D match, TRBD1 (5 bases). CDR3 sequence: CASTPGGWGGSPLHF. The CDR3 bases are TGTGCCAGCACTCCTGGCGGGTGGGGGGGTTCACCCCTCCACTTT.